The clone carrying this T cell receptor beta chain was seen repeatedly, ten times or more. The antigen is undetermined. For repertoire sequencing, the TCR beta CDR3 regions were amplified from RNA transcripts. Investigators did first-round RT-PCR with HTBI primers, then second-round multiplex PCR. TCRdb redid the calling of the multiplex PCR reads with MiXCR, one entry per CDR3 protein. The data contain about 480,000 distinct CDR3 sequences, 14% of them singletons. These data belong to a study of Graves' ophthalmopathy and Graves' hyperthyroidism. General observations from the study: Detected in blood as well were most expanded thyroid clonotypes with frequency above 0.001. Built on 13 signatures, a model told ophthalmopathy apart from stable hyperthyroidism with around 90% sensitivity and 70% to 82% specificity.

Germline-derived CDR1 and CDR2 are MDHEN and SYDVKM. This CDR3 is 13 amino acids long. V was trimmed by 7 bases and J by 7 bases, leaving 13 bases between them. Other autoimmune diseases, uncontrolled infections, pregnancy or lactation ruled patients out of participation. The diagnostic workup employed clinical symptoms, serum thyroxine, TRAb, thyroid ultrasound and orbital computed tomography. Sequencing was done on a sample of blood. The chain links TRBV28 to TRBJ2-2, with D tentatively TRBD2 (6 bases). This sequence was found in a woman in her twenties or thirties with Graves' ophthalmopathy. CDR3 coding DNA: TGTGCCAGCATCCACTCCGGGGGCGGGGAGCTGTTTTTT. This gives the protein CASIHSGGGELFF.